This T cell receptor beta chain was captured in a study of blood T cell repertoires in COVID-19. The CDR3 consists of 17 residues. Germline V gene sequence: CDR1 SGDLS, CDR2 YYNGEE. J was trimmed by 7 bases and V by 0 bases; bases with no gene match: 8. Produced via immunoSEQ multiplex PCR; TCRdb's table is partial and in-frame only. The data hold fewer than 350,000 clones, with 90% observed a single time. The TCR originated in a woman aged 25-40 years with COVID-19, enrolled during active disease. Sequenced sample: peripheral blood. The chain carries TRBV9 and TRBJ2-3; 13 bases agree with TRBD2. In DNA, the CDR3 is TGTGCCAGCAGCGTAGAGGTGGGGACTAGCGGGGTCCATACGCAGTATTTT. As protein: CASSVEVGTSGVHTQYF. The variable domain in full, completed from reference TRBV9 and TRBJ2-3, reads DSGVTQTPKHLITATGQRVTLRCSPRSGDLSVYWYQQSLDQGLQFLIQYYNGEERAKGNILERFSAQQFPDLHSELNLSSLELGDSALYFCASSVEVGTSGVHTQYFGPGTRLTVL.